Listed below are T cell receptor beta chains from one sample, sequenced in a study of cytomegalovirus exposure and HLA in healthy donors. Repertoires were generated with immunoSEQ multiplex PCR, while TCRdb's copy carries only in-frame clones and drops some. This table has 150,000 to 200,000 clones, approximately 12% appearing once. The specimen was PBMCs. The source of these receptors is a middle-aged man in good health and CMV-seropositive. Each CDR3 is given with its conserved first and last residue. Fields, in order: J gene, clone size, V gene, D gene, CDR3 protein, CDR3 DNA. A D gene is named only where the DNA matches it firmly. Only some rows state a clone size, as once, few, many or a class for expanded clones.

j_gene: TRBJ2-1; abundance: few; v_gene: TRBV7-3; d_gene: TRBD1; CDR3aa: CASSQEGAVIYNEQFF; CDR3nt: TGTGCCAGCAGCCAAGAGGGGGCCGTCATATACAATGAGCAGTTCTTC
j_gene: TRBJ2-2; abundance: few; v_gene: TRBV9; d_gene: TRBD1; CDR3aa: CASSPRTGGTGELFF; CDR3nt: TGTGCCAGCAGCCCGCGGACAGGGGGGACCGGGGAGCTGTTTTTT
j_gene: TRBJ1-1; abundance: -; v_gene: TRBV21-1; d_gene: -; CDR3aa: CASTFGDRGLLGYTEAFF; CDR3nt: TGTGCCAGCACCTTCGGGGACAGGGGGCTGTTGGGGTACACTGAAGCTTTCTTT
j_gene: TRBJ1-5; abundance: few; v_gene: TRBV6-1; d_gene: TRBD1; CDR3aa: CASSEQGVRNQPQHF; CDR3nt: TGTGCCAGCAGTGAACAGGGGGTTCGCAATCAGCCCCAGCATTTT
j_gene: TRBJ2-2; abundance: few; v_gene: TRBV7-2; d_gene: TRBD2; CDR3aa: CASSHRGAGASGELFF; CDR3nt: TGTGCCAGCAGCCACCGCGGAGCGGGGGCGAGCGGGGAGCTGTTTTTT
j_gene: TRBJ1-4; abundance: few; v_gene: TRBV7-9; d_gene: TRBD1; CDR3aa: CASSQTGSMANEKLFF; CDR3nt: TGTGCCAGCAGCCAGACAGGGTCCATGGCTAATGAAAAACTGTTTTTT
j_gene: TRBJ1-6; abundance: -; v_gene: TRBV5-4; d_gene: TRBD1; CDR3aa: CASSLADRVNSPLHF; CDR3nt: TGTGCCAGCAGCTTAGCGGACAGGGTTAATTCACCCCTCCACTTT
j_gene: TRBJ2-2; abundance: -; v_gene: TRBV7-6; d_gene: TRBD1; CDR3aa: CASSLGGQGERAGELFF; CDR3nt: TGTGCCAGCAGCTTGGGAGGACAGGGAGAACGGGCCGGGGAGCTGTTTTTT
j_gene: TRBJ2-2; abundance: -; v_gene: TRBV4-3; d_gene: -; CDR3aa: CASSQDGRGPGELFF; CDR3nt: TGCGCCAGCAGCCAAGATGGGCGGGGGCCCGGGGAGCTGTTTTTT
j_gene: TRBJ2-1; abundance: -; v_gene: TRBV5-1; d_gene: TRBD2; CDR3aa: CASSSGRLAGVSYNEQFF; CDR3nt: TGCGCCAGCAGCTCCGGGCGATTAGCGGGAGTCTCCTACAATGAGCAGTTCTTC
j_gene: TRBJ2-5; abundance: few; v_gene: TRBV28; d_gene: -; CDR3aa: CASSTGRGVETQYF; CDR3nt: TGTGCCAGCAGTACAGGGAGGGGGGTGGAGACCCAGTACTTC
j_gene: TRBJ2-7; abundance: -; v_gene: TRBV19; d_gene: TRBD2; CDR3aa: CATGLAGPYEQYF; CDR3nt: TGTGCCACCGGACTAGCGGGCCCCTACGAGCAGTACTTC
j_gene: TRBJ2-6; abundance: -; v_gene: TRBV7-2; d_gene: -; CDR3aa: CASSPSSGGARGANVLTF; CDR3nt: TGTGCCAGCAGCCCGTCCTCGGGGGGCGCGAGGGGGGCCAACGTCCTGACTTTC
j_gene: TRBJ1-2; abundance: -; v_gene: TRBV5-1; d_gene: -; CDR3aa: CASSQGQGYGYTF; CDR3nt: TGCGCCAGCAGCCAGGGGCAGGGCTATGGCTACACCTTC
j_gene: TRBJ2-6; abundance: few; v_gene: TRBV2; d_gene: -; CDR3aa: CASSELRLRLSGANVLTF; CDR3nt: TGTGCCAGCAGTGAATTACGGCTTCGACTCTCTGGGGCCAACGTCCTGACTTTC
j_gene: TRBJ1-1; abundance: -; v_gene: TRBV28; d_gene: TRBD1; CDR3aa: CASSVDRGRPPLNTEAFF; CDR3nt: TGTGCCAGCAGTGTCGACAGGGGGCGGCCACCCCTGAACACTGAAGCTTTCTTT
j_gene: TRBJ1-2; abundance: few; v_gene: TRBV28; d_gene: TRBD1; CDR3aa: CASSSGGGLNSYGYTF; CDR3nt: TGTGCCAGCAGTTCTGGAGGGGGCCTGAATAGCTATGGCTACACCTTC
j_gene: TRBJ1-4; abundance: -; v_gene: TRBV7-9; d_gene: -; CDR3aa: CASSSRATNEKLFF; CDR3nt: TGTGCCAGCAGCTCTCGTGCAACTAATGAAAAACTGTTTTTT
j_gene: TRBJ2-5; abundance: -; v_gene: TRBV27; d_gene: TRBD1; CDR3aa: CASSFTGGAETQYF; CDR3nt: TGTGCCAGCAGTTTCACAGGGGGCGCGGAGACCCAGTACTTC
j_gene: TRBJ1-2; abundance: few; v_gene: TRBV5-4; d_gene: TRBD1; CDR3aa: CATSTLTDRAGYTF; CDR3nt: TGTGCCACCTCGACCCTGACGGACAGGGCGGGCTACACCTTC
j_gene: TRBJ1-1; abundance: -; v_gene: TRBV2; d_gene: -; CDR3aa: CASSTYGQNTEAFF; CDR3nt: TGTGCCAGCAGTACCTATGGACAGAACACTGAAGCTTTCTTT
j_gene: TRBJ2-7; abundance: few; v_gene: TRBV9; d_gene: TRBD2; CDR3aa: CASSGSGTSGDEQYF; CDR3nt: TGTGCCAGCAGCGGCTCCGGGACTAGCGGGGACGAGCAGTACTTC
j_gene: TRBJ2-2; abundance: few; v_gene: TRBV7-2; d_gene: TRBD2; CDR3aa: CASSLALVAGGTGELFF; CDR3nt: TGTGCCAGCAGCTTAGCGCTTGTAGCGGGGGGTACCGGGGAGCTGTTTTTT
j_gene: TRBJ2-3; abundance: few; v_gene: TRBV7-8; d_gene: -; CDR3aa: CASSSPSSRGDTQYF; CDR3nt: TGTGCCAGCAGCTCCCCAAGCTCTCGAGGAGATACGCAGTATTTT
j_gene: TRBJ1-2; abundance: few; v_gene: TRBV5-1; d_gene: TRBD1; CDR3aa: CASSLPGTGGSSHGYTF; CDR3nt: TGCGCCAGCAGCTTGCCCGGGACAGGGGGAAGTTCTCATGGCTACACCTTC